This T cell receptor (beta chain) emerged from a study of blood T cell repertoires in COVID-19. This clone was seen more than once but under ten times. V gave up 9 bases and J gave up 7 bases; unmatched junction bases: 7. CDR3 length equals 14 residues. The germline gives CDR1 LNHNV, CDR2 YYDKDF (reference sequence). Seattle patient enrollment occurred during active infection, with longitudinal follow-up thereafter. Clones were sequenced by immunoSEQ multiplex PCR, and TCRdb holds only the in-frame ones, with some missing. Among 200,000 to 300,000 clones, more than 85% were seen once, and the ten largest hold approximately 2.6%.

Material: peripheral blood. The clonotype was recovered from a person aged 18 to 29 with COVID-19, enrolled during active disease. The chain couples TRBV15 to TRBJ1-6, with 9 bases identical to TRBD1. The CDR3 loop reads CATATGGANSPLHF. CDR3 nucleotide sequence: TGTGCCACAGCTACAGGGGGCGCAAATTCACCCCTCCACTTT.